The 2 T cell receptor beta chains presented below share a single source sample, sequenced in a study of T cell therapy after organ transplantation. Time point here: 4-8 weeks after completion of therapy. For these TCRs, the target antigens are not known. Repertoires were generated with immunoSEQ multiplex PCR, while TCRdb's copy carries only in-frame clones and drops some. The table lists several thousand clones, about 74% of them singletons. The sample in question was CD8+ T cells from blood, obtained after autologous CMV-specific T cell therapy. Receptor source: a human patient who had received a solid organ transplant and had CMV disease. Among the T cells, some may be from the graft donor.

This chain connects TRBV4-3 to TRBJ1-1, with a possible D match to TRBD1 (6 bases). The germline V gene has CDR1 LGHNA and CDR2 YSLEER. The CDR3 totals 13 residues. The ends were cut back, 1 base at V and 10 bases at J, with 13 bases in the middle. CDR3 protein: CASSQAGAQVAFF. The CDR3 bases are TGCGCCAGCAGCCAAGCGGGGGCTCAAGTAGCTTTCTTT.

V and J are TRBV29-1 and TRBJ1-1, with 8 bases fitting TRBD1. CDR1 and CDR2 (germline): SQVTM, ANQGSEA. After removal of 4 bases from V and 4 bases from J, the junction contained 5 bases not matched to a gene. There are 13 residues in the CDR3. CDR3 loop: CSVGTGGRTEAFF. In nucleotides, the CDR3 is TGCAGCGTTGGCACAGGGGGTCGCACTGAAGCTTTCTTT. The full variable domain, its missing parts supplied by reference TRBV29-1 and TRBJ1-1, is SAVISQKPSRDICQRGTSLTIQCQVDSQVTMMFWYRQQPGQSLTLIATANQGSEATYESGFVIDKFPISRPNLTFSTLTVSNMSPEDSSIYLCSVGTGGRTEAFFGQGTRLTVV.